This is a list of T cell receptor beta chains from one sample in a study of blood T cell repertoires in COVID-19. Generated by immunoSEQ multiplex PCR, the TCRdb table keeps only in-frame clones and is missing some. Here the sample spans fewer than 130,000 clones, about 80% being singletons. Sequencing input: peripheral blood. Source of these receptors: a woman of 80 years or more with active or convalescent COVID-19. CDR3s include the opening cysteine and the closing phenylalanine or tryptophan. D genes are given only for firm matches. The size field is filled for only some rows; it gives once, few, many or a size class.

CATSDPVGPGNEKLFF,TGTGCCACCAGCGACCCGGTGGGGCCGGGTAATGAAAAACTGTTTTTT,NA,TRBV15,TRBJ1-4,NA
CASRHNIQETQYF,TGTGCCAGTAGACACAATATCCAAGAGACCCAGTACTTC,NA,TRBV19,TRBJ2-5,NA
CASSGANPTNEKLFF,TGTGCCAGTAGTGGGGCCAATCCAACTAATGAAAAACTGTTTTTT,few,TRBV19,TRBJ1-4,NA
CASSSPRDRLMNTEAFF,TGTGCCAGCTCATCGCCTCGGGACAGACTTATGAACACTGAAGCTTTCTTT,once,TRBV18,TRBJ1-1,TRBD1
CASSPDRGQGWAPLHF,TGTGCCAGCTCACCTGACAGGGGCCAGGGTTGGGCACCCCTCCACTTT,few,TRBV18,TRBJ1-6,TRBD1
CASSPPGGYSYNEQFF,TGTGCCAGCAGCCCGCCGGGGGGCTACTCCTACAATGAGCAGTTCTTC,once,TRBV5-4,TRBJ2-1,NA
CAWSPTATAPHYGYTF,TGTGCCTGGAGCCCCACTGCGACAGCTCCCCACTATGGCTACACCTTC,NA,TRBV30,TRBJ1-2,NA
CASSYRQGYYGYTF,TGCGCCAGCAGCTACCGACAGGGCTACTATGGCTACACCTTC,NA,TRBV5-1,TRBJ1-2,TRBD1
CASRSYSGLSTDTQYF,TGTGCCAGCAGATCTTATAGCGGGCTAAGCACAGATACGCAGTATTTT,NA,TRBV2,TRBJ2-3,TRBD2
CASSFLAREQYF,TGTGCCAGCAGCTTCCTTGCCAGAGAGCAGTACTTC,NA,TRBV28,TRBJ2-7,NA
CASSLRRDYGYTF,TGTGCCAGCAGTTTACGGAGGGACTATGGCTACACCTTC,NA,TRBV27,TRBJ1-2,NA
CASTSQGDSTEAFF,TGCGCCAGCACATCACAGGGGGATTCCACTGAAGCTTTCTTT,NA,TRBV5-1,TRBJ1-1,TRBD1
CAISESRTSGTRETQYF,TGTGCCATCAGTGAGTCAAGGACTAGCGGGACGAGAGAGACCCAGTACTTC,NA,TRBV10-3,TRBJ2-5,TRBD2
CASSQGVLPTYEQYF,TGTGCCAGCAGTCAGGGGGTCTTACCGACCTACGAGCAGTACTTC,NA,TRBV5-8,TRBJ2-7,TRBD1
CASSLDGTGQAGANVLTF,TGTGCCAGCAGCTTAGATGGGACAGGCCAAGCTGGGGCCAACGTCCTGACTTTC,NA,TRBV7-2,TRBJ2-6,TRBD1
CASSIRTGGEKLFF,TGCGCCAGCAGCATCCGGACAGGGGGTGAAAAACTGTTTTTT,NA,TRBV5-1,TRBJ1-4,TRBD1
CASSYAVSGANVLTF,TGTGCCAGCAGTTATGCGGTTTCTGGGGCCAACGTCCTGACTTTC,NA,TRBV6-5,TRBJ2-6,NA
CASSGGRSYGYTF,TGTGCCAGCAGTGGAGGTCGATCCTATGGCTACACCTTC,NA,TRBV2,TRBJ1-2,NA